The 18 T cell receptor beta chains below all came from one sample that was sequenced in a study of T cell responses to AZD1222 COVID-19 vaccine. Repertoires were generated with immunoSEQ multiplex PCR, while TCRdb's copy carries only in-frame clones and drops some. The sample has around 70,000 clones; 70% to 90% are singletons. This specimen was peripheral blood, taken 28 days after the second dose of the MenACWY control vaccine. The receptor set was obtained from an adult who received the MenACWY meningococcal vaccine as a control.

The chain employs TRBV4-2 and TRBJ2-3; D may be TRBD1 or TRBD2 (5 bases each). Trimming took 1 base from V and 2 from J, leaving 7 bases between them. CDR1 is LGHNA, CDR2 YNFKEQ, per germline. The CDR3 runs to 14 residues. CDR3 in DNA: TGTGCCAGCAGCCAAGGGGGGACCACAGATACGCAGTATTTT. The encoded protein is CASSQGGTTDTQYF.

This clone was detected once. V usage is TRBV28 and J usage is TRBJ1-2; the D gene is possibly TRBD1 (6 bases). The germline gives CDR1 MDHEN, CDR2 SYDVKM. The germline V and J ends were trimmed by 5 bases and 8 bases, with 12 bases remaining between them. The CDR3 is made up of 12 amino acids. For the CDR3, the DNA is TGTGCCAGCAGTCAACAGGGAGAAGGCTACACCTTC. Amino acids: CASSQQGEGYTF.

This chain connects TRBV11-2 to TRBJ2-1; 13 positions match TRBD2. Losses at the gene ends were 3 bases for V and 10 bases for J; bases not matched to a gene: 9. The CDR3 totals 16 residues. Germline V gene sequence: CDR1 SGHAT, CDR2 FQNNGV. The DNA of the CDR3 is TGTGCCAGCAGCTTCGGCGGGGGACTAGCGGGAAGCGAGCAGTTCTTC. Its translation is CASSFGGGLAGSEQFF.

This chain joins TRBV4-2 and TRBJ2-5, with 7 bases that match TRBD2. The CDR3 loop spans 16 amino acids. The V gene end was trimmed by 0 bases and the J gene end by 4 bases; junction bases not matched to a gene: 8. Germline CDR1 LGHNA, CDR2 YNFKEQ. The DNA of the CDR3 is TGTGCCAGCAGCCAAGATGGGGCGGGAGCAGGAGAGACCCAGTACTTC. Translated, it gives CASSQDGAGAGETQYF.

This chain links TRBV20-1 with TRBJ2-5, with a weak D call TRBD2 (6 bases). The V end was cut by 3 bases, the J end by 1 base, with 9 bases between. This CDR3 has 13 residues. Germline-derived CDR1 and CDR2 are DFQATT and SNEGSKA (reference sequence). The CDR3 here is CSASFGGQETQYF. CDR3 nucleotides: TGCAGTGCTAGTTTCGGGGGCCAAGAGACCCAGTACTTC.

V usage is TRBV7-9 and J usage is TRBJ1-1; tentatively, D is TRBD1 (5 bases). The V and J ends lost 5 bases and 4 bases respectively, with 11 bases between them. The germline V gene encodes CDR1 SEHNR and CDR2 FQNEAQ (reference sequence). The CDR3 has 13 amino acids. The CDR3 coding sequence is TGTGCCAGCAGCCGTCAGGGTGGCACTGAAGCTTTCTTT. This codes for CASSRQGGTEAFF.

CDR3 sequence reads: CAIRGDSGELFF. The CDR3 region has the DNA TGTGCCATCCGGGGGGATTCCGGGGAGCTGTTTTTT. The chain couples TRBV10-3 to TRBJ2-2; TRBD2 agrees at 7 bases. The V segment lost 8 bases and the J segment 6 bases; nucleotides outside the gene matches: 3. CDR1 ENHRY and CDR2 SYGVKD come from the germline V gene. The CDR3 runs to 12 residues.

For the CDR3, the DNA is TGTGCCAGCAGCTCCCCGACAGGGGACGGTCAGCCCCAGCATTTT. Translating it yields CASSSPTGDGQPQHF. V and J are TRBV6-2 or TRBV6-3 and TRBJ1-5; 8 bases align to TRBD1. V trimming: 6 bases; J trimming: 6 bases; junction bases outside the gene matches: 10. Germline values: CDR1 MNHEY, CDR2 SVGEGT. CDR3 length: 15 amino acids.

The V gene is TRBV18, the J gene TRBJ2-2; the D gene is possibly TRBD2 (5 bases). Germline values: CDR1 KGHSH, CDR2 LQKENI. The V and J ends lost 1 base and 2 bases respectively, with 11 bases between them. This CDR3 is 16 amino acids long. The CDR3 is CASSPLSAENTGELFF. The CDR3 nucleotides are TGTGCCAGCTCACCACTTTCAGCGGAAAACACCGGGGAGCTGTTTTTT.

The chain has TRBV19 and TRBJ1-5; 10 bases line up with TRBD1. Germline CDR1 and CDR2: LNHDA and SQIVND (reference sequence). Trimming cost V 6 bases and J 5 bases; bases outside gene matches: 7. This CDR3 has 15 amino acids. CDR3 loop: CASSTDRGHDQPQHF. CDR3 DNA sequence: TGTGCCAGTAGCACCGACAGGGGGCATGATCAGCCCCAGCATTTT.

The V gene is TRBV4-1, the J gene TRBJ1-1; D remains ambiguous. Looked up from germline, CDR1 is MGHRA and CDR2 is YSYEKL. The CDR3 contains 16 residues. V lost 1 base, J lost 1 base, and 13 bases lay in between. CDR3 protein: CASSQAEGFTNTEAFF. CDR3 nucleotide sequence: TGCGCCAGCAGCCAAGCGGAAGGGTTCACGAACACTGAAGCTTTCTTT.

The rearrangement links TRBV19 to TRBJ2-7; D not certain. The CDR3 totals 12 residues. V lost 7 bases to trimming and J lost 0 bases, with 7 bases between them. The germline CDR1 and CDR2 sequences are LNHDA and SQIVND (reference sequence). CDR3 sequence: CASIGNSYEQYF. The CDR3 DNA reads TGTGCCAGTATTGGGAACTCCTACGAGCAGTACTTC.

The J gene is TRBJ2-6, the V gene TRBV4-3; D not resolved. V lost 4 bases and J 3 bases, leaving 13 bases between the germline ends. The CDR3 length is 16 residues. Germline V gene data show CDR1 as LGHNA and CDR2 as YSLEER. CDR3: CASSPETGYGANVLTF. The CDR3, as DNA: TGCGCCAGCAGCCCCGAGACCGGGTATGGGGCCAACGTCCTGACTTTC.

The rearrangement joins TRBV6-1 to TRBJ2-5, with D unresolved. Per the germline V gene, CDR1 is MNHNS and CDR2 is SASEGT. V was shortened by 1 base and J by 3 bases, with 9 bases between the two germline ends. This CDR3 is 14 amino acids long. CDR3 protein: CASSEVLGEETQYF. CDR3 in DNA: TGTGCCAGCAGTGAAGTTCTTGGGGAAGAGACCCAGTACTTC.

The CDR3 loop is CASSPNADRDSGNTIYF. CDR3 DNA sequence: TGTGCCAGCTCACCAAACGCTGACAGGGACTCTGGAAACACCATATATTTT. The V and J genes are TRBV18 and TRBJ1-3, with 7 bases that match TRBD1. CDR3 size: 17 residues. Trimming removed 2 bases from V and 0 bases from J; junction bases left unmatched: 7. CDR1 is KGHSH, CDR2 LQKENI, per germline.

CDR3 amino acids: CASSRSTGSYEQYF. The CDR3 DNA is TGTGCCAGCAGCCGATCGACAGGATCCTACGAGCAGTACTTC. The V call is TRBV27, the J call TRBJ2-7; weak D call: TRBD1 (6 bases). Germline CDR1 and CDR2: MNHEY and SMNVEV (reference sequence). V lost 6 bases and J 1 base, leaving 13 bases between the germline ends. The CDR3 spans 14 residues.

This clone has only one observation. The chain's CDR3 is CASSSRVSGKGPQHF. The CDR3 coding sequence is TGTGCCAGCAGCTCAAGGGTTTCGGGAAAGGGGCCCCAGCATTTT. The chain recombines TRBV28 with TRBJ1-5; D ambiguous. Germline CDR1 reads MDHEN; CDR2 reads SYDVKM. The V end lost 6 bases, the J end lost 9 bases, and 21 bases lay between the germline ends. This CDR3 is 15 amino acids long.

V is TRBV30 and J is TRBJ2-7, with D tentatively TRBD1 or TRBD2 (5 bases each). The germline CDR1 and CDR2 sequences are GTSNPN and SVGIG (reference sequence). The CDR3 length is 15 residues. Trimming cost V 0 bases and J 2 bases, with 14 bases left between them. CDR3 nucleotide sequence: TGTGCCTGGAGTGTGCTCCCCGGGACCACCTACGAGCAGTACTTC. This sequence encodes CAWSVLPGTTYEQYF.